This T cell receptor (beta chain) was found in a study of T-cell memory formation after mild COVID-19. Study-wide context: Each donor largely had its own TCR clusters. General study results and limits: There were some responding clones in pre-infection memory, which suggested that cross-reactive memory had joined.

TCRdb re-derived calls from the 5' RACE reads in MiXCR, one entry per CDR3 protein. This sample has approximately 82,000 distinct CDR3 sequences, with around 13% found just once. A few counts support this clonotype. Its antigen remains unidentified. In germline, CDR1 is LGHDT, CDR2 YNNKEL (reference sequence). V was pared by 4 bases and J by 8 bases, with 15 bases between. This CDR3 region has 14 residues. This sequence was found in a man aged 18 to 29 who had mild COVID-19 (a few samples of this study predate the infection). Cell type and time point are not known. V usage is TRBV3-1 and J usage is TRBJ2-1; D tentatively fits TRBD1 or TRBD2 (5 bases each). The source material was PBMCs or a T cell subset sorted from them (not recorded which). The CDR3 here is CASSPPLGTDEQFF. The CDR3 nucleotides are TGTGCCAGCAGCCCCCCGCTAGGGACCGATGAGCAGTTCTTC.